The 2 T cell receptor beta chains presented below share a single source sample, sequenced in a study of cytomegalovirus exposure and HLA in healthy donors. A multiplex PCR was run with 60 Vbeta primers and 13 Jbeta primers. Using immunoSEQ multiplex PCR, the repertoire was profiled, and TCRdb retains in-frame clones only, with some absent. This table has 130,000 to 150,000 clones, around 67% appearing once. Sample: PBMCs. These TCRs come from a man between 18 and 29 years old in good health and CMV-seropositive.

Regarding this clone: This same CDR3 is encoded by further DNA sequences in the sample. The chain links TRBV2 to TRBJ2-7; D is unresolved. V lost 4 bases and J 2 bases, leaving 6 bases between the germline ends. In germline, CDR1 is SNHLY, CDR2 FYNNEI. The CDR3 sequence is 12 residues long. Here the CDR3 reads CASSVSPYEQYF. The CDR3, as DNA: TGTGCCAGCAGTGTTTCTCCCTACGAGCAGTACTTC.

This clone was counted only a few times. The rearrangement uses TRBV28 and TRBJ1-6; weak D call: TRBD1 (5 bases). The CDR3 covers 14 residues. V lost 4 bases and J lost 7, with 11 bases in between. Germline values: CDR1 MDHEN, CDR2 SYDVKM. The DNA for the CDR3 is TGTGCCAGCAGTTCCCCTGGGGCGAATTCACCCCTCCACTTT. This encodes CASSSPGANSPLHF.